Listed here are 3 T cell receptor beta chains from one sample, sequenced in a study of T cell responses to AZD1222 COVID-19 vaccine. Using immunoSEQ multiplex PCR, the repertoire was profiled, and TCRdb retains in-frame clones only, with some absent. This sample has some 130,000 clones, with around nine tenths found just once. Sequenced material: peripheral blood, taken 28 days after the second AZD1222 dose. These receptors all come from an adult who received the AZD1222 COVID-19 vaccine.

The chain links TRBV6-5 to TRBJ1-2; D perhaps matches TRBD1 (6 bases). The germline CDR1 and CDR2 sequences are MNHEY and SVGAGI. The CDR3 runs to 15 residues. V was pared by 6 bases and J by 0 bases, with 14 bases between. The CDR3: CASRRTATTNYGYTF. The CDR3 nucleotides are TGTGCCAGCAGGAGGACAGCTACTACTAACTATGGCTACACCTTC.

The chain has TRBV5-1 and TRBJ1-4; D not resolved. Trimming took off 0 bases at V and 3 bases at J, with 9 bases between the two ends. Germline V lookup: CDR1 SGHRS, CDR2 YFSETQ. CDR3 size: 15 residues. The CDR3 here is CASSLAGSANEKLFF. The DNA for the CDR3 is TGCGCCAGCAGCTTGGCAGGTAGCGCTAATGAAAAACTGTTTTTT. Drawing the rest from reference TRBV5-1 and TRBJ1-4, the complete variable domain is KAGVTQTPRYLIKTRGQQVTLSCSPISGHRSVSWYQQTPGQGLQFLFEYFSETQRNKGNFPGRFSGRQFSNSRSEMNVSTLELGDSALYLCASSLAGSANEKLFFGSGTQLSVL.

The chain links TRBV27 to TRBJ1-6; TRBD1 aligns across 12 bases. Trimming took 6 bases from V and 2 from J; bases not matched to a gene: 8. The CDR3 sequence is 18 residues long. CDR1 MNHEY and CDR2 SMNVEV come from the germline V gene (reference sequence). The CDR3 is CASRPGQGARTYNSPLHF. In DNA form, the CDR3 reads TGTGCCAGCAGACCGGGACAGGGGGCAAGAACCTATAATTCACCCCTCCACTTT.